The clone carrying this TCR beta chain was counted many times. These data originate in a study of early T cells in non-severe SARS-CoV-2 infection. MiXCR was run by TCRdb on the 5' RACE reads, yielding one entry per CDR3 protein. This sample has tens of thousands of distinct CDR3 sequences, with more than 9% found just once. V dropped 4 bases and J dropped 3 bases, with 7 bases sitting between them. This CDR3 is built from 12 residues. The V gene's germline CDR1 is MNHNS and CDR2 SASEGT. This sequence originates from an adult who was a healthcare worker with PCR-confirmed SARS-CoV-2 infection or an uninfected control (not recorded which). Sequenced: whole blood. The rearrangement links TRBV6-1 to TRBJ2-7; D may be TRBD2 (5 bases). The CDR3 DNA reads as TGTGCCAGCAGTGTTCGGGGCTACGAGCAGTACTTC. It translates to CASSVRGYEQYF.